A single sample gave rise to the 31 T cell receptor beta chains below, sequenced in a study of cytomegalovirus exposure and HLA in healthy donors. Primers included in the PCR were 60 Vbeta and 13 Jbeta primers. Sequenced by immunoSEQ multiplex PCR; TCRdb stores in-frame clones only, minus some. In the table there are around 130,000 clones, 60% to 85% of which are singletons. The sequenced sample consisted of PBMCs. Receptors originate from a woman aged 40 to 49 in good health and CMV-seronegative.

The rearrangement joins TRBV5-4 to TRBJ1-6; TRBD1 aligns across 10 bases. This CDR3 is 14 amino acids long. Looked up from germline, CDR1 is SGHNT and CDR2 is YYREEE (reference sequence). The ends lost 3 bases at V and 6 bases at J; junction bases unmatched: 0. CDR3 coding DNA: TGTGCCAGCAGCTGGGACAGGGGTAATTCACCCCTCCACTTT. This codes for CASSWDRGNSPLHF.

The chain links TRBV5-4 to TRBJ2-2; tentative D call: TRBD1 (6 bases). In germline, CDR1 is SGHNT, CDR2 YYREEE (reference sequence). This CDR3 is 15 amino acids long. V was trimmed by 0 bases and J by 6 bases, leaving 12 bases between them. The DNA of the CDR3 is TGTGCCAGCAGCTTGGCACCGGCAGGGGCCGGGGAGCTGTTTTTT. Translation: CASSLAPAGAGELFF.

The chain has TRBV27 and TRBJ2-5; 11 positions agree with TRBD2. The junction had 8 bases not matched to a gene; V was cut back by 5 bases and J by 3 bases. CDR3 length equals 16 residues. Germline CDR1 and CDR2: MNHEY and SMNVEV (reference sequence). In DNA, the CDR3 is TGTGCCAGCAGTCTATGGGGGACTAGCGGAGAAGAGACCCAGTACTTC. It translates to CASSLWGTSGEETQYF.

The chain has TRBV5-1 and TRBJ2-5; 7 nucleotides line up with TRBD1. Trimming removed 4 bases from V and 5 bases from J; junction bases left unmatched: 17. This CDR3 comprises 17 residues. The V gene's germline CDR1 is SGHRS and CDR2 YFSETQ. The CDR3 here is CASSRGTGAMGSETQYF. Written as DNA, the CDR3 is TGCGCCAGCAGCCGCGGAACAGGGGCGATGGGCAGCGAGACCCAGTACTTC. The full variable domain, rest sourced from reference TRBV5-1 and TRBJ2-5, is KAGVTQTPRYLIKTRGQQVTLSCSPISGHRSVSWYQQTPGQGLQFLFEYFSETQRNKGNFPGRFSGRQFSNSRSEMNVSTLELGDSALYLCASSRGTGAMGSETQYFGPGTRLLVL.

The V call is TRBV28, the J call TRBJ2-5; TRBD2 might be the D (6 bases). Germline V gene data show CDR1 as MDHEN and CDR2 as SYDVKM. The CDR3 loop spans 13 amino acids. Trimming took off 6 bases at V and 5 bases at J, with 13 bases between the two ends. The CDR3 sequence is CASSTDYRETQYF. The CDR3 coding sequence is TGTGCCAGCAGCACGGACTACCGTGAGACCCAGTACTTC.

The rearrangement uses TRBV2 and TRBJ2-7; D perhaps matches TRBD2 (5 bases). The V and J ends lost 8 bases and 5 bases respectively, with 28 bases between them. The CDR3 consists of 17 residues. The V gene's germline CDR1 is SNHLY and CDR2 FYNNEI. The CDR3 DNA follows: TGTGCCAGCTCTGTTGACCCCGGGGTCGGGATTTCCGACGAGCAGTACTTC. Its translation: CASSVDPGVGISDEQYF.

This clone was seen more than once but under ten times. The CDR3 DNA is TGTGCCACCAGCAGAGAGGGCGGGGACTTTTACAATGAGCAGTTCTTC. Protein sequence: CATSREGGDFYNEQFF. This chain uses TRBV15 with TRBJ2-1; perhaps TRBD2 as D (6 bases). In germline, CDR1 is LNHNV, CDR2 YYDKDF (reference sequence). The CDR3 consists of 16 residues. The ends were cut back, 0 bases at V and 4 bases at J, with 13 bases in the middle. Supplemented by reference TRBV15 and TRBJ2-1, the full variable domain reads DAMVIQNPRYQVTQFGKPVTLSCSQTLNHNVMYWYQQKSSQAPKLLFHYYDKDFNNEADTPDNFQSRRPNTSFCFLDIRSPGLGDTAMYLCATSREGGDFYNEQFFGPGTRLTVL.

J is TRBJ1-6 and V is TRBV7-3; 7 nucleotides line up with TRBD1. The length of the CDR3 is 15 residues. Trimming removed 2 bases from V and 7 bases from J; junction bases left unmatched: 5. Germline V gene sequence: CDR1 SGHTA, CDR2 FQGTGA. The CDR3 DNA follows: TGTGCCAGCAGCTTATCGCAGGGGGGAAATTCACCCCTCCACTTT. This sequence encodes CASSLSQGGNSPLHF.

In nucleotides, the CDR3 is TGTGCCTGGAGCCGGACAGGGGCTGCAGATACGCAGTATTTT. This codes for CAWSRTGAADTQYF. The chain combines TRBV30 with TRBJ2-3; 9 bases line up with TRBD1. Germline V gene data show CDR1 as GTSNPN and CDR2 as SVGIG (reference sequence). The J segment lost 4 bases and the V segment lost 3 bases, leaving 5 bases of the junction unmatched. This CDR3 is 14 amino acids long.

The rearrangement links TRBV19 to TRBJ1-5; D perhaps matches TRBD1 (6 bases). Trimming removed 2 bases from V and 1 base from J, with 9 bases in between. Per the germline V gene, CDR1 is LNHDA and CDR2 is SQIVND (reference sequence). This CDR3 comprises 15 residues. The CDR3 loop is CASSIQGKSNQPQHF. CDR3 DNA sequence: TGTGCCAGTAGTATACAGGGGAAGAGCAATCAGCCCCAGCATTTT.

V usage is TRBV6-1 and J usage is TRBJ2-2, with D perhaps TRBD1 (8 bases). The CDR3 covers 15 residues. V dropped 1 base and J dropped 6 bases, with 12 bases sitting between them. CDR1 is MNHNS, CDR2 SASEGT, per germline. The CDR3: CASSEGTGGAGELFF. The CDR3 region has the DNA TGTGCCAGCAGTGAAGGAACAGGGGGGGCCGGGGAGCTGTTTTTT.

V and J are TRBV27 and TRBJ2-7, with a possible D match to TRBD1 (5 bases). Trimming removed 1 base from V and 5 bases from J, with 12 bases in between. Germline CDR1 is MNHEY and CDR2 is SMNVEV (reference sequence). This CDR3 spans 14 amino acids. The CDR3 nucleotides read TGTGCCAGCAGTTTATGGATGGGGCGGAACGAGCAGTACTTC. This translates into CASSLWMGRNEQYF.

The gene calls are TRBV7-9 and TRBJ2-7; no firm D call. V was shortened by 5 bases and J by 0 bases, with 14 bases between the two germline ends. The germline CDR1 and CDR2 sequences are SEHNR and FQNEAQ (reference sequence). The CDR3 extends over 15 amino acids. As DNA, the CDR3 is TGTGCCAGCAGCGACCCGCGAAGGAGCTCCTACGAGCAGTACTTC. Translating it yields CASSDPRRSSYEQYF.

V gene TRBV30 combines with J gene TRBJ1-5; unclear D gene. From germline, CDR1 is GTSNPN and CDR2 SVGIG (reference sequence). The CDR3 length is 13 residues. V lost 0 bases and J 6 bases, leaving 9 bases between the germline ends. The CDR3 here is CAWSVGGSQPQHF. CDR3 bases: TGTGCCTGGAGTGTGGGAGGGAGTCAGCCCCAGCATTTT.

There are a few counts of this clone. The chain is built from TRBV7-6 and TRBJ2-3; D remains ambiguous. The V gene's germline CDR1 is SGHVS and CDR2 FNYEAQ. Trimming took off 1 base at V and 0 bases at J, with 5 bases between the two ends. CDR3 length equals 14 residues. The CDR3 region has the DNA TGTGCCAGCAGCTTAGGAGCTAGCACAGATACGCAGTATTTT. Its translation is CASSLGASTDTQYF.

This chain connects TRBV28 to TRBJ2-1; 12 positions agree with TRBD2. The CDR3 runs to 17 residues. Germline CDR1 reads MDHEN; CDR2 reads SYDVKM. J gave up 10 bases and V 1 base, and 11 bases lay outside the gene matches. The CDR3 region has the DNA TGTGCCAGCAGTTTATACCGACTAGCGGGAGCTTCATGGGAGCAGTTCTTC. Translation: CASSLYRLAGASWEQFF.

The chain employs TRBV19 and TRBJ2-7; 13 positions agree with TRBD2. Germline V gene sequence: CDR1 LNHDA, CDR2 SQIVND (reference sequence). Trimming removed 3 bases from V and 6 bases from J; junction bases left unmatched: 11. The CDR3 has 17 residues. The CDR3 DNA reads TGTGCCAGTAGTATGAGGACTAGCGGGAGAATTCGGCGCGAGCAGTACTTC. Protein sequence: CASSMRTSGRIRREQYF.

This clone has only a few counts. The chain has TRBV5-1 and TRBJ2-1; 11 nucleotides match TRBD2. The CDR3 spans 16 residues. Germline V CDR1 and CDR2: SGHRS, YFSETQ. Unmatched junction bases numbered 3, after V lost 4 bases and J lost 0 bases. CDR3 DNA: TGCGCCAGCAGCCTTAGCGGGAGGGCCTCCTACAATGAGCAGTTCTTC. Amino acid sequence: CASSLSGRASYNEQFF. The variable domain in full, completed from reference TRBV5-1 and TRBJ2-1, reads KAGVTQTPRYLIKTRGQQVTLSCSPISGHRSVSWYQQTPGQGLQFLFEYFSETQRNKGNFPGRFSGRQFSNSRSEMNVSTLELGDSALYLCASSLSGRASYNEQFFGPGTRLTVL.

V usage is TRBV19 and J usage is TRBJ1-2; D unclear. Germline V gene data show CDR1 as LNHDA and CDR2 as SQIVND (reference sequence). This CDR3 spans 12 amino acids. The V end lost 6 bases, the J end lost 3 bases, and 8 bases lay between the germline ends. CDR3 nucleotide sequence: TGTGCCAGTAGCGAGGTAGACTATGGCTACACCTTC. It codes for CASSEVDYGYTF. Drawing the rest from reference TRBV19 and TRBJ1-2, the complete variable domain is DGGITQSPKYLFRKEGQNVTLSCEQNLNHDAMYWYRQDPGQGLRLIYYSQIVNDFQKGDIAEGYSVSREKKESFPLTVTSAQKNPTAFYLCASSEVDYGYTFGSGTRLTVV.

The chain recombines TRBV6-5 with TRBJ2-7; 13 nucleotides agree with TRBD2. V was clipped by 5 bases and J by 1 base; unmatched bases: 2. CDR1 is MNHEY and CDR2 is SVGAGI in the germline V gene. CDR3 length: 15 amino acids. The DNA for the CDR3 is TGTGCCAGCAGTCGGACTAGCGGGGGATCCTACGAGCAGTACTTC. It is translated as CASSRTSGGSYEQYF.

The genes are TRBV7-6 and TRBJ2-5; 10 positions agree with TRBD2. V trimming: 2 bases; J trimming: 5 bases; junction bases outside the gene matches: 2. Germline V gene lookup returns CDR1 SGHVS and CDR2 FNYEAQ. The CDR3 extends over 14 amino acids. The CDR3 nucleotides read TGTGCCAGCAGCTTACTAGCGGGAGAGGAGACCCAGTACTTC. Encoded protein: CASSLLAGEETQYF. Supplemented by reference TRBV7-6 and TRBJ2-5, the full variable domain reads GAGVSQSPRYKVTKRGQDVALRCDPISGHVSLYWYRQALGQGPEFLTYFNYEAQQDKSGLPNDRFSAERPEGSISTLTIQRTEQRDSAMYRCASSLLAGEETQYFGPGTRLLVL.

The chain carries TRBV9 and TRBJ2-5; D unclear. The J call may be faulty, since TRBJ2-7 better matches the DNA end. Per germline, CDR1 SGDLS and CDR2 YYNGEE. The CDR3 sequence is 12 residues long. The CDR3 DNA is TGTGCCAGCAGCGCCTCTCTAGGCGAGCAGTACTTC. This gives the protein CASSASLGEQYF.

The CDR3 DNA follows: TGTGCCATGAGGCTTAACACCGGGGAGCTGTTTTTT. Translation: CAMRLNTGELFF. The V and J genes are TRBV7-8 and TRBJ2-2, with D hard to call. This CDR3 region has 12 residues. V was cut by 10 bases and J by 2 bases, with 8 bases left in between. Germline V CDR1 and CDR2: SGHVS, FQNEAQ.

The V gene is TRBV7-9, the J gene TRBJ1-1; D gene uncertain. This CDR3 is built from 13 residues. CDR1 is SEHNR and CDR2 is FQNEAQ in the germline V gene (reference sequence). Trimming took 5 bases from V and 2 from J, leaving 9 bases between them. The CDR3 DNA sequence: TGTGCCAGCAGCGGCCTAGGTAACACTGAAGCTTTCTTT. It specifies CASSGLGNTEAFF.

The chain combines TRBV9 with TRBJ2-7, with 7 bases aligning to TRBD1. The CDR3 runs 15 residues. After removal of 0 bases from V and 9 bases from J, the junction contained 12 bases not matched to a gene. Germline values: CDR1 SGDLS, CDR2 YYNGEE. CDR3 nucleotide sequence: TGTGCCAGCAGCGTAGGTAAGGGGGCAGTCCACGGGCAGTACTTC. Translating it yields CASSVGKGAVHGQYF. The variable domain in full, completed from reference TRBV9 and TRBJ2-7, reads DSGVTQTPKHLITATGQRVTLRCSPRSGDLSVYWYQQSLDQGLQFLIQYYNGEERAKGNILERFSAQQFPDLHSELNLSSLELGDSALYFCASSVGKGAVHGQYFGPGTRLTVT.

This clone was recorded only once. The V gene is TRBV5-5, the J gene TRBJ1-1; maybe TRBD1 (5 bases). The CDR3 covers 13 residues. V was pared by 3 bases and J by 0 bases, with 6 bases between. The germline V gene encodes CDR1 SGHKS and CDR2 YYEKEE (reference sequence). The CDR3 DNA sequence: TGTGCCAGCAGCTGGGGGGTGAACACTGAAGCTTTCTTT. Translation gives CASSWGVNTEAFF.

CDR3 nucleotide sequence: TGCAGCGTTGAAGACCGCACTGAAGCTTTCTTT. As protein: CSVEDRTEAFF. The rearrangement uses TRBV29-1 and TRBJ1-1; no reliable D call. Trimming shortened V by 0 bases and J by 4 bases, and 3 bases separated the two germline ends. CDR1 is SQVTM, CDR2 ANQGSEA, per germline. This CDR3 comprises 11 residues. The full variable domain, rest sourced from reference TRBV29-1 and TRBJ1-1, is SAVISQKPSRDICQRGTSLTIQCQVDSQVTMMFWYRQQPGQSLTLIATANQGSEATYESGFVIDKFPISRPNLTFSTLTVSNMSPEDSSIYLCSVEDRTEAFFGQGTRLTVV.

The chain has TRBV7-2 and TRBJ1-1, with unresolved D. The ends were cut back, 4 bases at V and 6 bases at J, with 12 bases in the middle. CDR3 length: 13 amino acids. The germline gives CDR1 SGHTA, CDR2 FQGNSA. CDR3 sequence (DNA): TGTGCCAGCAGCTCTCAGGCCAACGCTGAAGCTTTCTTT. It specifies CASSSQANAEAFF.

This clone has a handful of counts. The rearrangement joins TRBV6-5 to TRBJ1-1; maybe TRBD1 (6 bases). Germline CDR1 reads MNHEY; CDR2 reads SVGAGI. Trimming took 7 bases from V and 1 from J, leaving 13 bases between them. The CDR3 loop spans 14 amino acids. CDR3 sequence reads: CASNLQGRNTEAFF. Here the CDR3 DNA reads TGTGCCAGCAATCTACAGGGAAGGAACACTGAAGCTTTCTTT.

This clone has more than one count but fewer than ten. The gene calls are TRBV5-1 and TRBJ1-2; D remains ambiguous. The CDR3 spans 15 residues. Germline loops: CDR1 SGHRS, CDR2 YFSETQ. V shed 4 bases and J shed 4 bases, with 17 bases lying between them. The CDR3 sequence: CASSQDGETFYGYTF. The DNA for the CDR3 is TGCGCCAGCAGCCAGGACGGGGAGACCTTCTATGGCTACACCTTC. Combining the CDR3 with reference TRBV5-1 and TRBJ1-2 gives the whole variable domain KAGVTQTPRYLIKTRGQQVTLSCSPISGHRSVSWYQQTPGQGLQFLFEYFSETQRNKGNFPGRFSGRQFSNSRSEMNVSTLELGDSALYLCASSQDGETFYGYTFGSGTRLTVV.

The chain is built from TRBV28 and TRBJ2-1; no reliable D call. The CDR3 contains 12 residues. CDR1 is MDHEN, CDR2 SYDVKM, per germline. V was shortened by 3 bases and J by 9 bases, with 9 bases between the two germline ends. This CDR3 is CASSFFLREQFF. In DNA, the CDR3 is TGTGCCAGCAGTTTTTTTTTGCGTGAGCAGTTCTTC.